The next 28 T cell receptor beta chains were all read from a single sample in a study of blood T cell repertoires in COVID-19 (dated by TCRdb to 2020 to 2022). Library construction relied on the immunoSEQ multiplex PCR assay. TCRdb limited this immuneACCESS table to in-frame rearrangements with V and J called. A share of clones is missing; checked studies link under half to unresolved V genes, and the rest is unexplained. The sample table lists approximately 58,000 clones, 75% to 80% of them with a count of one. The ten largest make up about 39% of the sample. Sequencing was done on a sample of peripheral blood. These receptors were taken from an older man with active or convalescent COVID-19.

The sample holds a few counts of this clone. The rearrangement links TRBV14 to TRBJ1-5, with D uncertain. Trimming removed 1 base at V and 0 bases at J, with 22 bases between. This CDR3 is 20 amino acids long. The germline CDR1 and CDR2 sequences are SGHDN and FVKESK. The CDR3 here is CASSQAIPPAPGDSNQPQHF. Written as DNA, the CDR3 is TGTGCCAGCAGCCAAGCGATTCCCCCGGCCCCCGGAGATAGCAATCAGCCCCAGCATTTT.

V is TRBV7-2 and J is TRBJ2-5; D is perhaps TRBD2 (5 bases). CDR3 length: 14 amino acids. The germline V gene encodes CDR1 SGHTA and CDR2 FQGNSA. The germline V and J ends were trimmed by 4 bases and 2 bases, with 11 bases remaining between them. This CDR3 is CASSSFPGQETQYF. CDR3 bases: TGTGCCAGCAGCTCCTTCCCGGGGCAAGAGACCCAGTACTTC.

The chain is built from TRBV27 and TRBJ1-1; 7 bases fit TRBD1. Germline V CDR1 and CDR2: MNHEY, SMNVEV (reference sequence). After removal of 6 bases from V and 7 bases from J, the junction contained 5 bases not matched to a gene. The CDR3 covers 12 residues. The CDR3 bases are TGTGCCAGCAGAAACCGGGACAGTGAAGCTTTCTTT. Translated: CASRNRDSEAFF.

The V gene is TRBV5-6, the J gene TRBJ2-7; 11 bases are a match to TRBD2. Germline CDR1 SGHDT, CDR2 YYEEEE. The CDR3 has 14 residues. The V and J ends lost 4 bases and 6 bases, in that order; junction bases with no gene match: 6. The CDR3 DNA reads TGTGCCAGCAGCGGTACTAGCGGGGGCTTCGAGCAGTACTTC. Translating gives CASSGTSGGFEQYF.

The chain links TRBV7-9 to TRBJ1-4; D may be TRBD1 (5 bases). The CDR3 contains 14 residues. The germline V and J ends were trimmed by 5 bases and 12 bases, with 19 bases remaining between them. Germline V gene sequence: CDR1 SEHNR, CDR2 FQNEAQ (reference sequence). The CDR3 spells CASSHRGDGEELFF. The CDR3 DNA is TGTGCCAGCAGCCATAGAGGGGACGGGGAGGAACTGTTTTTT. The variable domain in full, completed from reference TRBV7-9 and TRBJ1-4, reads DTGVSQNPRHKITKRGQNVTFRCDPISEHNRLYWYRQTLGQGPEFLTYFQNEAQLEKSRLLSDRFSAERPKGSFSTLEIQRTEQGDSAMYLCASSHRGDGEELFFGSGTQLSVL.

This sequence joins TRBV10-3 and TRBJ2-7; 11 positions match TRBD2. The CDR3 is made up of 14 amino acids. Germline V gene sequence: CDR1 ENHRY, CDR2 SYGVKD. V shed 4 bases and J 1 base; nucleotides not matched to a gene: 0. The chain's CDR3 is CAISGLAGSYEQYF. CDR3 DNA sequence: TGTGCCATCAGTGGACTAGCGGGGTCCTACGAGCAGTACTTC.

The chain has TRBV11-3 and TRBJ1-2, with D hard to call. V was shortened by 5 bases and J by 7 bases, with 11 bases between the two germline ends. This CDR3 comprises 12 residues. Per germline, CDR1 SGHNT and CDR2 YENEEA. CDR3 DNA: TGTGCCAGCAGCCTGAGATCGGGTGGCTACACCTTC. This encodes CASSLRSGGYTF.

The chain has TRBV6-2 or TRBV6-3 and TRBJ1-1, with D unclear. The V gene lost 5 bases and the J gene lost 0 bases, with 10 bases spanning the gap. This CDR3 has 14 amino acids. Germline V CDR1 and CDR2: MNHEY, SVGEGT. CDR3 DNA sequence: TGTGCCAGCAGTCGTCTCAACATGAACACTGAAGCTTTCTTT. Amino acid sequence: CASSRLNMNTEAFF.

This clone was counted between two and nine times. The chain is built from TRBV5-1 and TRBJ2-2; D is perhaps TRBD1 (6 bases). CDR1 is SGHRS, CDR2 YFSETQ, per germline. The length of the CDR3 is 16 residues. The germline V and J ends were trimmed by 0 bases and 3 bases, with 12 bases remaining between them. The CDR3 DNA follows: TGCGCCAGCAGCTTGGTGCCAGGGGCGTACACCGGGGAGCTGTTTTTT. Its protein is CASSLVPGAYTGELFF.

Only one count was recorded for this clone. The rearrangement links TRBV4-2 to TRBJ2-5, with 7 bases fitting TRBD2. The V gene end was trimmed by 4 bases and the J gene end by 2 bases; junction bases not matched to a gene: 4. The CDR3 extends over 14 amino acids. CDR1 and CDR2 from the germline V gene are LGHNA and YNFKEQ. The CDR3 region is CASSPLAQQETQYF. As DNA, the CDR3 is TGTGCCAGCAGCCCACTAGCGCAACAAGAGACCCAGTACTTC.

The chain couples TRBV4-1 to TRBJ1-2, with TRBD1 matching over 7 bases. The CDR3 runs 14 residues. From germline, CDR1 is MGHRA and CDR2 YSYEKL. After removal of 2 bases from V and 6 bases from J, the junction contained 6 bases not matched to a gene. In nucleotides, the CDR3 is TGCGCCAGCAGCCAAACCCGGGACAGAGATGGCTACACCTTC. Translating it yields CASSQTRDRDGYTF.

The J gene is TRBJ1-5, the V gene TRBV24-1; D is possibly TRBD1 (5 bases). V was pared by 4 bases and J by 6 bases, with 12 bases between. Germline CDR1 is KGHDR and CDR2 is SFDVKD. This CDR3 comprises 14 residues. The CDR3 DNA is TGTGCCACCAGTGAAGGACATTTTAGTCAGCCCCAGCATTTT. Protein sequence: CATSEGHFSQPQHF.

The rearrangement uses TRBV5-1 and TRBJ1-5; D possibly corresponds to TRBD1 (6 bases). Germline V lookup: CDR1 SGHRS, CDR2 YFSETQ. Trimming removed 3 bases at V and 7 bases at J, with 11 bases between. CDR3 length equals 13 residues. CDR3 bases: TGCGCCAGCAGCTCGGACAGTACCCAGCCCCAGCATTTT. Translating gives CASSSDSTQPQHF.

This clone was counted between two and nine times. The chain links TRBV19 to TRBJ2-7, with D possibly matching TRBD1 (6 bases). The ends were cut back, 3 bases at V and 0 bases at J, with 9 bases in the middle. CDR3 length: 14 residues. Germline V gives CDR1 LNHDA, CDR2 SQIVND (reference sequence). The CDR3 sequence is CASSIWTDSYEQYF. Written as DNA, the CDR3 is TGTGCCAGTAGTATTTGGACAGACTCCTACGAGCAGTACTTC. Full variable domain (remainder filled in from reference TRBV19 and TRBJ2-7): DGGITQSPKYLFRKEGQNVTLSCEQNLNHDAMYWYRQDPGQGLRLIYYSQIVNDFQKGDIAEGYSVSREKKESFPLTVTSAQKNPTAFYLCASSIWTDSYEQYFGPGTRLTVT.

The J gene is TRBJ1-5, the V gene TRBV19, with TRBD1 matching 7 bases. CDR1 is LNHDA and CDR2 is SQIVND in the germline V gene (reference sequence). CDR3 length: 15 residues. Trimming took 1 base from V and 3 from J; bases not matched to a gene: 3. The CDR3 loop reads CASSIGTGANQPQHF. CDR3 DNA: TGTGCCAGTAGTATAGGAACAGGGGCCAATCAGCCCCAGCATTTT.

CDR3: CASSPDNRNTEAFF. DNA of the CDR3: TGTGCCAGCAGCCCGGACAACCGGAACACTGAAGCTTTCTTT. This chain joins TRBV2 and TRBJ1-1; the D gene is possibly TRBD1 (5 bases). Germline loops: CDR1 SNHLY, CDR2 FYNNEI. The length of the CDR3 is 14 residues. Trimming pared 6 bases from V and 1 base from J, leaving 12 bases between.

The chain carries TRBV2 and TRBJ1-5; 9 positions match TRBD1. In germline, CDR1 is SNHLY, CDR2 FYNNEI. J was trimmed by 7 bases and V by 7 bases; bases with no gene match: 11. The CDR3 has 15 amino acids. CDR3 DNA: TGTGCCAGCACCCCAACAGGGGGCGTTGGACAGCCCCAGCATTTT. The encoded protein is CASTPTGGVGQPQHF.

The chain couples TRBV24-1 to TRBJ2-7; 11 nucleotides agree with TRBD1. J was trimmed by 2 bases and V by 3 bases; bases with no gene match: 8. Germline CDR1 reads KGHDR; CDR2 reads SFDVKD. The CDR3 extends over 17 amino acids. CDR3: CATSDGSAGQGAYEQYF. CDR3 coding DNA: TGTGCCACCAGTGATGGGTCGGCGGGACAGGGGGCCTACGAGCAGTACTTC.

In the case of this clone: Other DNA sequences in the sample encode the same CDR3. V and J are TRBV5-8 and TRBJ2-7, with TRBD2 matching 12 bases. The V gene end was trimmed by 2 bases and the J gene end by 2 bases; junction bases not matched to a gene: 2. CDR1 and CDR2 from the germline V gene are SGHTS and YDEGEE. The CDR3 has 15 residues. CDR3 region: CASSFGLAGTYEQYF. CDR3 coding DNA: TGTGCCAGCAGCTTTGGACTAGCGGGGACCTACGAGCAGTACTTC.

This chain connects TRBV12-5 to TRBJ2-7, with TRBD1 identical over 10 bases. Germline V gives CDR1 LGHNT, CDR2 FRNRAP. There are 14 residues in the CDR3. The V segment lost 3 bases and the J segment 2 bases; nucleotides outside the gene matches: 1. CDR3 coding DNA: TGTGCTAGTGGTTTAGGGACAGGGGCCTACGAGCAGTACTTC. Its protein product is CASGLGTGAYEQYF. Based on the CDR3 plus reference TRBV12-5 and TRBJ2-7, the full variable domain is DARVTQTPRHKVTEMGQEVTMRCQPILGHNTVFWYRQTMMQGLELLAYFRNRAPLDDSGMPKDRFSAEMPDATLATLKIQPSEPRDSAVYFCASGLGTGAYEQYFGPGTRLTVT.

The V gene is TRBV2, the J gene TRBJ1-1; D is possibly TRBD1 (5 bases). Germline lookup yields CDR1 SNHLY and CDR2 FYNNEI. This CDR3 has 13 amino acids. Trimming pared 3 bases from V and 3 bases from J, leaving 8 bases between. CDR3: CASSDRTHTEAFF. Written as DNA, the CDR3 is TGTGCCAGCAGTGACAGGACACACACTGAAGCTTTCTTT.

The V call is TRBV5-1, the J call TRBJ2-2; weak D call: TRBD2 (7 bases). The ends were cut back, 4 bases at V and 3 bases at J, with 10 bases in the middle. CDR1 and CDR2 from the germline V gene are SGHRS and YFSETQ. This CDR3 has 14 residues. This chain's CDR3 is CASSGGADTGELFF. The CDR3, as DNA: TGCGCCAGCAGCGGGGGGGCGGACACCGGGGAGCTGTTTTTT.

The chain joins TRBV18 to TRBJ2-2; TRBD2 agrees at 14 bases. V dropped 4 bases and J dropped 6; count of bases not matched to a gene: 10. CDR1 is KGHSH and CDR2 is LQKENI in the germline V gene. The CDR3 runs 18 residues. CDR3 sequence reads: CASSHGTGTSGRAGELFF. The DNA of the CDR3 is TGTGCCAGCTCACACGGTACCGGGACTAGCGGGAGAGCCGGGGAGCTGTTTTTT.

This clone was detected once. The chain couples TRBV13 to TRBJ1-6, with D possibly TRBD1 on 6 matching bases. CDR3 size: 17 residues. Trimming removed 5 bases at V and 7 bases at J, with 21 bases between. Germline loops: CDR1 PRHDT, CDR2 FYEKMQ (reference sequence). In DNA form, the CDR3 reads TGTGCCAGCAGCCCGAGGGGGTGGGGCACCGGCAATTCACCCCTCCACTTT. Translating gives CASSPRGWGTGNSPLHF.

This clone was seen repeatedly, ten times or more. The rearrangement uses TRBV12-3 or TRBV12-4 and TRBJ2-1; 8 bases agree with TRBD2. With 5 bases clipped from V and 9 bases from J, the junction kept 3 bases outside the gene matches. CDR3 size: 12 residues. The CDR3 nucleotides read TGTGCCAGCAGTGCCGGACTAGCTGAGCAGTTCTTC. This sequence encodes CASSAGLAEQFF.

The V call is TRBV11-1, the J call TRBJ1-2; D gene uncertain. The CDR3 is 13 residues long. Germline assignment: CDR1 SGHAT and CDR2 FQDESV (reference sequence). The V and J ends lost 5 bases and 4 bases respectively, with 11 bases between them. CDR3 bases: TGTGCCAGCAGCCAAAAACGGGGCTATGGCTACACCTTC. It specifies CASSQKRGYGYTF.

The chain recombines TRBV19 with TRBJ2-5; 7 nucleotides align to TRBD1. The CDR3 is 14 residues long. The ends lost 4 bases at V and 5 bases at J; junction bases unmatched: 7. Germline CDR1 and CDR2: LNHDA and SQIVND (reference sequence). The chain's CDR3 is CASSKQGQRETQYF. The CDR3 nucleotides are TGTGCCAGTAGTAAACAGGGGCAGCGCGAGACCCAGTACTTC. The full variable domain, with the rest looked up from reference TRBV19 and TRBJ2-5, is DGGITQSPKYLFRKEGQNVTLSCEQNLNHDAMYWYRQDPGQGLRLIYYSQIVNDFQKGDIAEGYSVSREKKESFPLTVTSAQKNPTAFYLCASSKQGQRETQYFGPGTRLLVL.

This clone has a handful of counts. The chain joins TRBV19 to TRBJ2-2; D is perhaps TRBD1 (6 bases). V was trimmed by 8 bases and J by 2 bases, leaving 18 bases between them. This CDR3 region has 16 residues. The germline V gene encodes CDR1 LNHDA and CDR2 SQIVND (reference sequence). Here the CDR3 reads CASFSTIRGNTGELFF. CDR3 DNA sequence: TGTGCCAGTTTTAGTACGATCAGGGGAAACACCGGGGAGCTGTTTTTT.